The present entry profiles one T cell receptor beta chain with its context. This entry comes from a study of blood T cell repertoires in COVID-19. The CDR3 runs to 14 residues. Looked up from germline, CDR1 is GTSNPN and CDR2 is SVGIG (reference sequence). The V and J ends lost 1 base and 7 bases, in that order; junction bases with no gene match: 7. Profiled with immunoSEQ multiplex PCR; TCRdb holds only in-frame clones, not every one. The table has 27,000 or so clones, around 83% seen once. The clonotype originates from a man aged 65 to 79 with active COVID-19. Sequencing was performed on peripheral blood. The genes are TRBV30 and TRBJ1-3; 7 bases match TRBD1. Here the CDR3 reads CAWSEGGSLNTIYF. The CDR3 DNA reads TGTGCCTGGAGTGAAGGGGGCTCGTTGAACACCATATATTTT.